This TCR beta chain is drawn from a study of cytomegalovirus exposure and HLA in healthy donors. Study observations and caveats: An observed cluster of highly shared sequence variants was recorded as a likely sequencing artifact. In a later analysis, V- and J-gene trimming of beta chains associated with a DCLRE1C missense variant, replicated independently.

This clone appeared once. Its antigen is still unknown. Its ends do not fully match the called genes, so a read error is possible. Germline V CDR1 and CDR2: ENHRY, SYGVKD. The CDR3 consists of 13 residues. PCR primers comprised 60 Vbeta and 13 Jbeta primers. Assay: immunoSEQ multiplex PCR; the TCRdb copy retains only in-frame clones and omits some. The data hold around 190,000 clones, with more than 65% observed a single time. This TCR came from a middle-aged man in good health and CMV-seropositive. The sequencing sample was made of PBMCs. This chain uses TRBV10-3 with TRBJ2-3; D gene unclear. The CDR3: CASSYSHTDTQYF. The CDR3 DNA reads as TGTGCCAGCAGTTACAGTCACACAGATACGCAGTATTTT.